This TCR beta chain came from a study of shared clonotypes between healthy human individuals. Whole-study context: A couple of women and a few men aged 18 to 49 made up the donors.

Germline loops: CDR1 LGHNA, CDR2 YNFKEQ. V lost 4 bases to trimming and J lost 5 bases, with 14 bases between them. CDR3 length equals 15 residues. In regard to this clone: Antigen: not known.

Study-level results: Represented genetic and exposure-history diversity was restricted by having few donors.

The unsorted samples took roughly 100 million PBMCs to get genomic DNA. Across several immunoSEQ plates, the genomic DNA of each subset was split evenly. Here immunoSEQ multiplex PCR was the method, and the copy in TCRdb shows in-frame clones only, minus some. This table has about half a million clones, roughly 80% appearing once. The sequence derives from a middle-aged woman in good health. Some clones in this sample may be carry-over from other donors' samples. The gene calls are TRBV4-2 and TRBJ2-2, with a weak D call TRBD2 (6 bases). The sample consisted of PBMCs. This CDR3 is CASSPEWGDTGELFF. The CDR3 DNA follows: TGTGCCAGCAGCCCCGAGTGGGGGGATACCGGGGAGCTGTTTTTT.